A selection of T cell receptor beta chains follows, all from one sample in a study of blood T cell repertoires in COVID-19. Profiling relied on immunoSEQ multiplex PCR, and the TCRdb table lists in-frame clones only, not all of them. This table holds approximately 97,000 clones, 90% found once. Source material: peripheral blood. The receptors were sampled from a man between 60 and 70 years old with acute or convalescent COVID-19. CDR3s leave out the opening cysteine and the closing phenylalanine or tryptophan.

V gene	J gene	CDR3 length	CDR3 protein
TRBV6-1	TRBJ1-5	13	ASSERTGLNQPQH
TRBV5-1	TRBJ2-1	13	ASGPGTGKFDEQF
TRBV6-6	TRBJ2-1	14	ASSYPVSGGAHEQF
TRBV3-1/TRBV3-2	TRBJ2-1	12	ASSHLGQNNEQF
TRBV19	TRBJ1-2	13	ASSPTPGQKYGYT
TRBV6-5	TRBJ2-1	9	ASSQHYEQF
TRBV27	TRBJ1-1	15	ASSLSSRLSEGTEAF
TRBV12-3/TRBV12-4	TRBJ2-1	11	ASSKGPYNEQF
TRBV18	TRBJ2-1	10	ASSTRVGEQF
TRBV10-2	TRBJ1-6	11	ASTRQVNSPLH
TRBV19	TRBJ2-1	12	ASSTSDRGIEQF
TRBV5-6	TRBJ1-1	14	ASSLGAGGSNTEAF
TRBV19	TRBJ1-3	14	ASSIAGQGPGNTIY
TRBV6-5	TRBJ1-2	13	ASSPSGQGLYGYT
TRBV7-9	TRBJ1-5	12	ASSRDWTGDPQH
TRBV28	TRBJ1-1	13	ASRGGGQGDTEAF
TRBV7-9	TRBJ1-5	17	ASRDRPGTPVLRNQPQH
TRBV19	TRBJ1-2	13	ASNMGQGSGYGYT
TRBV24-1	TRBJ2-2	16	ATSDSKGQGSDTGELF
TRBV19	TRBJ2-3	14	ASSISAGGLADTQY
TRBV3-1/TRBV3-2	TRBJ1-1	12	ASSHRTGDTEAF
TRBV5-1	TRBJ1-5	11	ASSLGVNQPQH
TRBV2	TRBJ1-2	11	ASSVRDRDGYT
TRBV19	TRBJ2-3	13	ASRESWTSTDTQY
TRBV5-8	TRBJ1-1	12	ASSVRPGRTEAF
TRBV7-9	TRBJ2-1	13	ASSLRTGGYNEQF
TRBV7-9	TRBJ1-2	11	ASNEGQGGGYT
TRBV2	TRBJ1-5	13	ASRRGDSSNQPQH
TRBV2	TRBJ1-1	12	ASSETTGNTEAF
TRBV5-1	TRBJ2-6	16	ASSYYGTGLSGANVLT
TRBV5-1	TRBJ2-1	14	ASSLLQGSSYNEQF
TRBV19	TRBJ1-4	17	ASSMRFRDRSGSSEKLF
TRBV19	TRBJ1-3	11	ASRRTVGNTIY
TRBV6-5	TRBJ2-3	12	ASRETGVTDTQY
TRBV3-1/TRBV3-2	TRBJ2-1	15	ASSQVLLAGRYNEQF
TRBV6-5	TRBJ2-7	13	ASSSVTGGMYEQY
TRBV5-6	TRBJ1-2	13	ASSLDSSGLVGYT
TRBV5-1	TRBJ2-3	12	ASKQLAGGDTQY
TRBV19	TRBJ1-6	13	ASKTVPTPNSPLH
TRBV6-5	TRBJ1-1	11	ASSYSTGTEAF
TRBV7-2	TRBJ2-5	13	ASSLGAALQETQY
TRBV19	TRBJ1-2	13	ASARQGAIVYGYT